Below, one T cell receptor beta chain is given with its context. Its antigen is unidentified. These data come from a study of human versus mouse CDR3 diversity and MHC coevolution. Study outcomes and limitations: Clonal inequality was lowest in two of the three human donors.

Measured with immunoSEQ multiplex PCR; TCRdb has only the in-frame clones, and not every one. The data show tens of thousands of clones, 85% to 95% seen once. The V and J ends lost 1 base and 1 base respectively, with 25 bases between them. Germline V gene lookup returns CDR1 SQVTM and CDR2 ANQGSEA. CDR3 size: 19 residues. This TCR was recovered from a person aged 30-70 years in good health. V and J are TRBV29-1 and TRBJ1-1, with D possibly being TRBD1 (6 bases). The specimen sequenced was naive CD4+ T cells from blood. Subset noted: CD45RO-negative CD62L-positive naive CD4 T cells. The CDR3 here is CSVEGGVTGGGAQNTEAFF. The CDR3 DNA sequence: TGCAGCGTTGAAGGGGGGGTGACGGGCGGGGGCGCCCAGAACACTGAAGCTTTCTTT.